This TCR beta chain was identified in a study of T cell responses to AZD1222 COVID-19 vaccine. Trimming left V 2 bases short and J 0 bases short, with 10 bases between. This CDR3 spans 15 amino acids. Germline V gene lookup returns CDR1 MNHEY and CDR2 SVGAGI. Repertoires were generated with immunoSEQ multiplex PCR, while TCRdb's copy carries only in-frame clones and drops some. Among 100,000 to 150,000 clones listed, about nine tenths were seen once. This chain connects TRBV6-5 to TRBJ1-1; D is unclear. This receptor was identified in an adult in good health. Sample: peripheral blood, taken on day 0 of AZD1222 vaccination. The CDR3 nucleotides read TGTGCCAGCAGTTACCGGGAGGGCATGAACACTGAAGCTTTCTTT. Translation: CASSYREGMNTEAFF.